This TCR beta chain originates from a study of blood T cells in healthy people across ages. CDR3 length: 16 amino acids. CDR1 and CDR2 (germline): KGHDR, SFDVKD. The J segment lost 1 base and the V segment lost 4 bases, leaving 4 bases of the junction unmatched. At least ten counts were recorded for this clonotype. A second PCR of about 7 to 12 cycles used a sample-barcoded 5' primer and a J-beta primer mix. TCRdb recomputed calls from the 5' RACE reads with MiXCR, one row per CDR3 protein. The sample lists around 1,500,000 distinct CDR3 sequences; 25% to 30% were seen once. The sequenced sample was blood. The V gene is TRBV24-1, the J gene TRBJ2-1; 9 nucleotides agree with TRBD1. The source is a woman aged 30 to 39 in good health. CDR3 sequence: CATSDQTGGSYNEQFF. Here the CDR3 DNA reads TGTGCCACCAGTGACCAGACAGGGGGTTCCTACAATGAGCAGTTCTTC.